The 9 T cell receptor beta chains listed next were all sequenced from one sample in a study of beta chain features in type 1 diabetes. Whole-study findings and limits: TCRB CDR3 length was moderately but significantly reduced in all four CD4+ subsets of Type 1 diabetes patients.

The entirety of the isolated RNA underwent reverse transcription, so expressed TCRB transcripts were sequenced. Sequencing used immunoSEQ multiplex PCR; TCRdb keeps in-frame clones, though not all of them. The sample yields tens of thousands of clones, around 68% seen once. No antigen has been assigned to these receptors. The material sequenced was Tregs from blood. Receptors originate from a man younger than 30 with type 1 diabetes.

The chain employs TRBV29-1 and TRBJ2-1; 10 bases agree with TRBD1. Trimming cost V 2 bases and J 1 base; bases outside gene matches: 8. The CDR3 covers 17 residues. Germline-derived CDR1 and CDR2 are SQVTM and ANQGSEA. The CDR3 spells CSVELRPDRGSYNEQFF. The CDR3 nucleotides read TGCAGCGTTGAATTGAGGCCGGACAGGGGGTCCTACAATGAGCAGTTCTTC.

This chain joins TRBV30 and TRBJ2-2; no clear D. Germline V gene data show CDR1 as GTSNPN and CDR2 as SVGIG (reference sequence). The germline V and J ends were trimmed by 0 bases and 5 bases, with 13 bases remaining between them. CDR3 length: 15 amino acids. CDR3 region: CAWSVPPVRTGELFF. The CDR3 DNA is TGTGCCTGGAGTGTACCGCCGGTCCGTACCGGGGAGCTGTTTTTT.

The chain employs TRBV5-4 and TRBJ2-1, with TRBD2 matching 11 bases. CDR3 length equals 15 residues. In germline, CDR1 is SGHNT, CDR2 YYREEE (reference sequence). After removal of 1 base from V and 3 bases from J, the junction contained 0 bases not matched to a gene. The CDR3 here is CASSLTSGGYNEQFF. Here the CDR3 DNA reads TGTGCCAGCAGCTTGACTAGCGGGGGCTACAATGAGCAGTTCTTC.

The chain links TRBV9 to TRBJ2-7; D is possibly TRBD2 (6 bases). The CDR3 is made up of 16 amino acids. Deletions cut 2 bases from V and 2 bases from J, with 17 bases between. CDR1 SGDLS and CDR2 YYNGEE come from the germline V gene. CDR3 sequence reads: CASSVEGRTTAYEQYF. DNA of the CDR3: TGTGCCAGCAGCGTGGAGGGACGGACAACTGCCTACGAGCAGTACTTC.

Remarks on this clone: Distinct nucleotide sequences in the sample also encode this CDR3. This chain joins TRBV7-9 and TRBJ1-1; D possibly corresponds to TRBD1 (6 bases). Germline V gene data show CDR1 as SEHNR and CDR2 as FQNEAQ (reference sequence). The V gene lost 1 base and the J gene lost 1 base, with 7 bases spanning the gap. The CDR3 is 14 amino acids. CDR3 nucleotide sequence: TGTGCCAGCAGCTTAGGACAGGAGAACACTGAAGCTTTCTTT. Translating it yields CASSLGQENTEAFF.

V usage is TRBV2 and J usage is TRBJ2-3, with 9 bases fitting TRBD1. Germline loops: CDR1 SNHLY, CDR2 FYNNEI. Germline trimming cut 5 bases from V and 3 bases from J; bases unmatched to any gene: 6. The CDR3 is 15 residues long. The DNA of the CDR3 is TGTGCCAGCAGTAAAGACAGGGGGGATACAGATACGCAGTATTTT. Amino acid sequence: CASSKDRGDTDTQYF.

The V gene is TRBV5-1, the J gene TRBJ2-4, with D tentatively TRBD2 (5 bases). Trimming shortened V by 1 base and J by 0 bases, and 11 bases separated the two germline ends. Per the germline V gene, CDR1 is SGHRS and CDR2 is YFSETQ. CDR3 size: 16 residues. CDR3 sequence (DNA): TGCGCCAGCAGCTTGTGGTCAGGAGGAGCCAAAAACATTCAGTACTTC. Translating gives CASSLWSGGAKNIQYF.

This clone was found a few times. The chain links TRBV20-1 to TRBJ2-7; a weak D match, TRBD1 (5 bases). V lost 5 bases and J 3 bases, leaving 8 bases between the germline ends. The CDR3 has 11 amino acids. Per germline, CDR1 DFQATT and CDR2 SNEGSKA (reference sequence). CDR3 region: CSAYDSYEQYF. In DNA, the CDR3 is TGCAGTGCTTACGACAGCTACGAGCAGTACTTC.

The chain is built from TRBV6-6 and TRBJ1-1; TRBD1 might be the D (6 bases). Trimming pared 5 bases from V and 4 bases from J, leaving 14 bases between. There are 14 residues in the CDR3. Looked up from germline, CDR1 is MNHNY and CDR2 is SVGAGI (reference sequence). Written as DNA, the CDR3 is TGTGCCAGCAGTGTTAGGGGGAGAGGCACTGAAGCTTTCTTT. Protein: CASSVRGRGTEAFF.